This note documents a single TCR beta chain sequence. The antigen is unknown. The data belong to a study of CD8+CD57+ T cells in acquired aplastic anemia. Study-level points and caveats: Patients and controls shared under 35 CD8+ CDR3 sequences, which appeared highly expressed in patients and within their immunodominant clones.

The CDR3 sequence is 17 residues long. Trimming shortened V by 3 bases and J by 3 bases, and 17 bases separated the two germline ends. Germline values: CDR1 LNHDA, CDR2 SQIVND (reference sequence). Sequenced patients had shown CD8+CD57+ cell expansion by flow cytometry. Every patient had severe acquired aplastic anemia. Among the patients, none had received any therapy at the time of blood sampling. TCR beta VDJ and CDR3 profiles were obtained from a genomic DNA template. One entry per CDR3 protein results from TCRdb running MiXCR on the reads. The table shows about 180,000 distinct CDR3 sequences, with around 50% occurring only once.

The sequence was obtained from a human donor with aplastic anemia. The chain uses TRBV19 and TRBJ2-2, with D possibly being TRBD1 (5 bases). The sequenced sample consisted of sorted CD4+, CD8+, or CD8+CD57+ T cells (not recorded which) from PBMCs. This CDR3 is CASSIWGPLGDTGELFF. The CDR3 region has the DNA TGTGCCAGTAGTATCTGGGGCCCACTTGGGGACACCGGGGAGCTGTTTTTT.